The subject of this entry is one T cell receptor beta chain. Its antigen is not identified. These data are taken from a study of T cells in Graves' hyperthyroidism and ophthalmopathy. Whole-study findings and limits: A 13 V-J signature model discriminated ophthalmopathy versus stable hyperthyroidism. Ophthalmopathy prediction by the model preceded onset by a median roughly 6.3 months.

There were TCR beta CDR3 regions amplified from RNA transcripts. With the HTBI primer set, the TCR CDR3 went through a first round of RT-PCR. In TCRdb, the multiplex PCR reads were re-called with MiXCR into one record per CDR3 protein. The sample includes 660,000 or so distinct CDR3 sequences, over 40% seen only once; the top ten take about 7.2%. CDR1 SQVTM and CDR2 ANQGSEA come from the germline V gene. The CDR3 is 15 amino acids. This chain joins TRBV29-1 and TRBJ2-5, with 10 bases matching TRBD2. This TCR came from an adult man with Graves' disease, either hyperthyroidism or ophthalmopathy (not recorded which). Sequenced: peripheral blood or thyroid tissue (not recorded which). Here the CDR3 DNA reads TGCAGTGCTCCCTCAAGCGGGGGGGCCCAAGAGACCCAGTACTTC. Translated, it gives CSAPSSGGAQETQYF.